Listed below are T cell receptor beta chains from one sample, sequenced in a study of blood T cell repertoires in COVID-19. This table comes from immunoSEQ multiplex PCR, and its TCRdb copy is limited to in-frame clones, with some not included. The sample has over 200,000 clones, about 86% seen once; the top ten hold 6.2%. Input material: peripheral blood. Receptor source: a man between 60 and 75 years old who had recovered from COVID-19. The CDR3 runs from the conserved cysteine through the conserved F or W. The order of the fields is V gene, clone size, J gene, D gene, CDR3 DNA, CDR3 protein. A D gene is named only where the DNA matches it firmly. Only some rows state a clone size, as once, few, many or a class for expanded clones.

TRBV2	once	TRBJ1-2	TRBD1	TGTGCCAGCAGCGGGGACAGGGGAGACTATGGCTACACCTTC	CASSGDRGDYGYTF
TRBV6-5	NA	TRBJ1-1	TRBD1	TGTGCCAGCACTGGGGACAGGGACACTGAAGCTTTCTTT	CASTGDRDTEAFF
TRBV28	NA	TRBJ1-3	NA	TGTGCCAGCACCGCCGGAGGAAAGGCCTCTGGAAACACCATATATTTT	CASTAGGKASGNTIYF
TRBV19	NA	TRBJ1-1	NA	TGTGCCAGTACCAGGGGTTCTAAAGCTTTCTTT	CASTRGSKAFF
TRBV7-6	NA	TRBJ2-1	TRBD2	TGTGCCAGCAGTCGCCAGGGTACTAGCGGGAGTAATGAGCAGTTCTTC	CASSRQGTSGSNEQFF
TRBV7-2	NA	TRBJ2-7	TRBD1	TGTGCCAGCAGCTTAATGTTAGGACAGGGGGTCGAGCAGTACTTC	CASSLMLGQGVEQYF
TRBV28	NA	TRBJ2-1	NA	TGTGCCAGCGCGGGACAGCGGTACAATGAGCAGTTCTTC	CASAGQRYNEQFF
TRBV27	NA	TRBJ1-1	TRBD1	TGTGCCAGCAGGATGGGACAGTTGAGGAACACTGAAGCTTTCTTT	CASRMGQLRNTEAFF
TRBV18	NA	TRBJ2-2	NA	TGTGCCAGCTCTCCCAACGCAGGGACCGGGGAGCTGTTTTTT	CASSPNAGTGELFF
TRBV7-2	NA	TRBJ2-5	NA	TGTGCCAGCAGCTTAGCACGGGAAGAGACCCAGTACTTC	CASSLAREETQYF
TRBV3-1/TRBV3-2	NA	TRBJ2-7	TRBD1	TGTGCCAGCAGCCACTCGGACAGGGGAGGCGAGCAGTACTTC	CASSHSDRGGEQYF
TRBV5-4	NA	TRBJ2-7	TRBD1	TGTGCCAGCAGCCCTGGACAGGGGGTGGATAAGAACGAGCAGTACTTC	CASSPGQGVDKNEQYF
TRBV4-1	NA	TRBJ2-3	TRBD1	TGCGCCAGCAGCCGGTCAACAGGGGGCGGAGATACGCAGTATTTT	CASSRSTGGGDTQYF
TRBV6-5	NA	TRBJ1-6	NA	TGTGCCAGCAGTTCGTCAGGGGTAGCCCTCCACTTT	CASSSSGVALHF
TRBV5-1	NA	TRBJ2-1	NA	TGCGCCAGCAGCACCCGGGAATTTGGCAATGAGCAGTTCTTC	CASSTREFGNEQFF
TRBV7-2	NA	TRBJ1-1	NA	TGTGCCAGCAGCTCTCCACACCCGAACACTGAAGCTTTCTTT	CASSSPHPNTEAFF
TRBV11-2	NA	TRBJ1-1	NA	TGTGCCAGCAGCACCGGGACGACGAACAGGGTAGCTTTCTTT	CASSTGTTNRVAFF
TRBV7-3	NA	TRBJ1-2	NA	TGTGCCAGCAGCTATTCCCCCGGGGGTGGCTACACCTTC	CASSYSPGGGYTF
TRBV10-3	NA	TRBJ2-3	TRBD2	TGTGCCCATCGGGGGGGAACAGATACGCAGTATTTT	CAHRGGTDTQYF
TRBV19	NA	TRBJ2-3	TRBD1	TGTGCCAGTAGTCCCGGGACAGGGTTCACAGATACGCAGTATTTT	CASSPGTGFTDTQYF
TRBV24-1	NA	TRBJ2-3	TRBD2	TGTGCCACCAGTGATTTGACCCTAGCGGGCACAGATACGCAGTATTTT	CATSDLTLAGTDTQYF
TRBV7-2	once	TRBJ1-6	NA	TGTGCCAGCAGCTTCCTGAGGGGGGGGCTTGTGGATTCACCCCTCCACTTT	CASSFLRGGLVDSPLHF
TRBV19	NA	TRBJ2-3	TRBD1	TGTGCCAGTACTACAGGGGGACACACAGATACGCAGTATTTT	CASTTGGHTDTQYF
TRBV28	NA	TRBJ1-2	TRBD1	TGTGCCAGCAGTTTGGTGGGGACAGGAGGCTACACCTTC	CASSLVGTGGYTF
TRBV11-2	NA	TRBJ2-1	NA	TGTGCCAGCAGCTTAGATCAGGGGACCCTAAGCGATGAGCAGTTCTTC	CASSLDQGTLSDEQFF
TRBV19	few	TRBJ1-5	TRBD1	TGTGCCAGTAGTATAGACAGGGGGAGTCAGCCCCAGCATTTT	CASSIDRGSQPQHF
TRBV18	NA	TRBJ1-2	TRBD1	TGTGCCAGCTCAACCGACCGGGACAGGGGGCGCGTGAACTATGGCTACACCTTC	CASSTDRDRGRVNYGYTF
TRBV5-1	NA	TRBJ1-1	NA	TGCGCCAGCAGCACACAGGCGTCGAACACTGAAGCTTTCTTT	CASSTQASNTEAFF
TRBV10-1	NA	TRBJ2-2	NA	TGCGCCAGCAGTGACTGGGGGGCGAACACCGGGGAGCTGTTTTTT	CASSDWGANTGELFF
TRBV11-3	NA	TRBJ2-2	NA	TGTGCCAGCAGTCCCCCTACCGGGGAGCTGTTTTTT	CASSPPTGELFF
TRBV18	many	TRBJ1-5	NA	TGTGCCAGCTCACCGGTCTCTCCTAGCGGCAATCAGCCCCAGCATTTT	CASSPVSPSGNQPQHF
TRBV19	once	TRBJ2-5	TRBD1	TGTGCCAGTAGTATAGTTGCCGGGACAGCTCAAGAGACCCAGTACTTC	CASSIVAGTAQETQYF
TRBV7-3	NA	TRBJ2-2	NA	TGTGCCAGCAGTCCCGTCGGTCCCGGGGAGCTGTTTTTT	CASSPVGPGELFF
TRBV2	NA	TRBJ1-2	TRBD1	TGTGCCAGCAGAGCCACCACCGGACAGGGAAACTATGGCTACACCTTC	CASRATTGQGNYGYTF
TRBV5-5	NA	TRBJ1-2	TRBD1	TGTGCCAGCAGCTTGGACCTCGGACAGGGGATCGACTATGGCTACACCTTC	CASSLDLGQGIDYGYTF
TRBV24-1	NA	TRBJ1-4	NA	TGTGCCACCAGACCACACATTAAACTGTTTTTT	CATRPHIKLFF
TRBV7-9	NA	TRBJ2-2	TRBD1	TGTGCCAGCAGCCGGCTGCGGACAGGGGTCCACCTGGCCGGGGAGCTGTTTTTT	CASSRLRTGVHLAGELFF
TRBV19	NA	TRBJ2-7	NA	TGTGCCAGTAGTATAGGGGGGGACAGTTCGTACGAGCAGTACTTC	CASSIGGDSSYEQYF
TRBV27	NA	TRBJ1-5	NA	TGTGCCAGCAGCCAGTACGATAGCAATCAGCCCCAGCATTTT	CASSQYDSNQPQHF